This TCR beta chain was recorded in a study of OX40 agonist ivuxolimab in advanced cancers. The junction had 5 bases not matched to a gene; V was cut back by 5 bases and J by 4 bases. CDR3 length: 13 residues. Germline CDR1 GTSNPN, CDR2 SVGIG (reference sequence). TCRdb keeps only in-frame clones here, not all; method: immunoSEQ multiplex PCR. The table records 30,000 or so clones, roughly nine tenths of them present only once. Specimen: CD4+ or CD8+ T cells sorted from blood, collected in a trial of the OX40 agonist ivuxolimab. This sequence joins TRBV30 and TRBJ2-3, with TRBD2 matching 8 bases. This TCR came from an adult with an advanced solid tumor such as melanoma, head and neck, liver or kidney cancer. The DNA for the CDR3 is TGTGCCTGGCTAGCGGGTCAGGCAGATACGCAGTATTTT. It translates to CAWLAGQADTQYF.